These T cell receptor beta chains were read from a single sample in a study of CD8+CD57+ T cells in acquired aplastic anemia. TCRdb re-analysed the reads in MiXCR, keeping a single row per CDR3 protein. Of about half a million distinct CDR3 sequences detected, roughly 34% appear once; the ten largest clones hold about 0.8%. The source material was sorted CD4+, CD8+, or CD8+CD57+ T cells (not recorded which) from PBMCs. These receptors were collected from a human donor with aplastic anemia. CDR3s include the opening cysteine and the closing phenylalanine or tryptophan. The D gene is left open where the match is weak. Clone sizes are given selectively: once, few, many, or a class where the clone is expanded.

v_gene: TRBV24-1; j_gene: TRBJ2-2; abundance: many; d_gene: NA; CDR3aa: CATSDPREPTGELFF; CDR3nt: TGTGCCACCAGTGATCCCAGGGAGCCCACCGGGGAGCTGTTTTTT
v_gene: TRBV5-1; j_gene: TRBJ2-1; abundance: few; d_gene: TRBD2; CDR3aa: CASSLTRVAGYNEQFF; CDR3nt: TGCGCCAGCAGCTTGACCCGGGTAGCGGGCTACAATGAGCAGTTCTTC
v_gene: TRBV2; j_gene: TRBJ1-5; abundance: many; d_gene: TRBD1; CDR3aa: CASTLQGEHQPQHF; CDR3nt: TGTGCCAGCACCCTACAGGGGGAGCATCAGCCCCAGCATTTT
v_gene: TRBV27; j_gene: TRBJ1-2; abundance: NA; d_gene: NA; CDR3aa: CASSSRGLHYGYTF; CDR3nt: TGTGCCAGCAGTTCCAGGGGTTTACACTATGGCTACACCTTC
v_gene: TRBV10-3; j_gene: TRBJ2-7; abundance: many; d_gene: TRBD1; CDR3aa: CASRTTGEASEQYF; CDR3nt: TGTGCCTCGAGAACGACAGGGGAAGCCTCCGAGCAGTACTTC
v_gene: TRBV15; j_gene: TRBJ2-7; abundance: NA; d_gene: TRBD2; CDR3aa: CATSRDSGRALGQYF; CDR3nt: TGTGCCACCAGCAGAGATAGCGGGAGGGCCCTCGGGCAGTACTTC
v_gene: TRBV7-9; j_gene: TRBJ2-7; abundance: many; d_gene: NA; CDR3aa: CASGRRDRGEQYF; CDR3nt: TGTGCCAGCGGTCGCCGGGACCGCGGCGAGCAGTACTTC
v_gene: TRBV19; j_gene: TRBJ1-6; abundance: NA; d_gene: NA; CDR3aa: CASSPIRENDSPLHF; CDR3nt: TGTGCCAGTAGTCCGATCAGGGAAAACGATTCACCCCTCCACTTT
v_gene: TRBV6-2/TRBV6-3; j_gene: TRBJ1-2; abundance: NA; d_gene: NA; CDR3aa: CASSVPRGANYGYTF; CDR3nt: TGTGCCAGCAGTGTGCCCCGAGGGGCTAACTATGGCTACACCTTC
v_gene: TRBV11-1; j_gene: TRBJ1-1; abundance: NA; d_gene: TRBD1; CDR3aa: CASSLRRGREAFF; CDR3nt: TGTGCCAGCAGCTTACGCAGGGGGCGTGAGGCTTTCTTT